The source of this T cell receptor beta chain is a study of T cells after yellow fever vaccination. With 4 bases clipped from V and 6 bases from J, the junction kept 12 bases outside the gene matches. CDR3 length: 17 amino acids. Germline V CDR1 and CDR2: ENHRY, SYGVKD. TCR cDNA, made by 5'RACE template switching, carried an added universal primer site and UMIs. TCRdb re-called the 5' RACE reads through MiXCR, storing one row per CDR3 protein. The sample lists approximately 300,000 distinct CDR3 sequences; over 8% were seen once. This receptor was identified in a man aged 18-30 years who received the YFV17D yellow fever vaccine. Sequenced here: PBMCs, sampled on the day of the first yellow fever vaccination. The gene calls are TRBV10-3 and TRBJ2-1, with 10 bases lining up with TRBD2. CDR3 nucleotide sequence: TGTGCCATCAGTGCTGCTAGCGGGGGAGTCCCGCTCAATGAGCAGTTCTTC. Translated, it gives CAISAASGGVPLNEQFF.